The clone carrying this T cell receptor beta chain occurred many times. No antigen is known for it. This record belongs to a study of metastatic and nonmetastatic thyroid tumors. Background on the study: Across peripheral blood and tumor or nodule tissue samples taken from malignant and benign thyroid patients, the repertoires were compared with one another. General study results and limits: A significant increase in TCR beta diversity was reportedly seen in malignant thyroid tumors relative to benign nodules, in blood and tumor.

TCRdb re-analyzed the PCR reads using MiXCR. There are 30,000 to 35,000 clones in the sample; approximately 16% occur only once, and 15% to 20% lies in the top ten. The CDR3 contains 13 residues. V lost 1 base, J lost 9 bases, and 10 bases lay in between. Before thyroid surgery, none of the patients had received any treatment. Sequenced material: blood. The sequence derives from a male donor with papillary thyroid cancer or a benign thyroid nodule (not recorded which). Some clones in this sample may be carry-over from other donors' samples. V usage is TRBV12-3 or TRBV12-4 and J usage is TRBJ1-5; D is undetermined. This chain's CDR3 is CASSLESWGPQHF. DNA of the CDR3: TGTGCCAGCAGTTTAGAGTCATGGGGGCCCCAGCATTTT.